This T cell receptor (beta chain) was recorded in a study of cytomegalovirus exposure and HLA in healthy donors. This CDR3 spans 13 amino acids. Per germline, CDR1 ENHRY and CDR2 SYGVKD. Trimming removed 6 bases at V and 0 bases at J, with 6 bases between. The PCR used 60 Vbeta and 13 Jbeta primers. Clones were sequenced by immunoSEQ multiplex PCR, and TCRdb holds only the in-frame ones, with some missing. The sample lists around 130,000 clones, 75% to 85% seen once, with 1% in the top ten. The gene calls are TRBV10-3 and TRBJ1-3; D is possibly TRBD1 (6 bases). The TCR was taken from a man aged 40-50 years in good health and CMV-seronegative. Sequencing was carried out using PBMCs. In DNA form, the CDR3 reads TGTGCCATCAGAGGGGGCTCTGGAAACACCATATATTTT. It codes for CAIRGGSGNTIYF.